These 8 T cell receptor beta chains share one sample of origin, sequenced in a study of blood T cell repertoires in COVID-19. The protocol was immunoSEQ multiplex PCR, while the TCRdb copy is restricted to in-frame clones and leaves out a portion. This sample has 290,000 or so clones; roughly 92% occur once, and the top ten carry 2.2%. Sequences were obtained from peripheral blood. The receptors shown here come from a young woman with COVID-19, enrolled during active disease.

The chain joins TRBV6-5 to TRBJ1-6; TRBD1 agrees at 12 bases. The CDR3 runs to 14 residues. V was clipped by 6 bases and J by 9 bases; unmatched bases: 3. Germline CDR1 is MNHEY and CDR2 is SVGAGI. CDR3 region: CASRGDRGPSPLHF. The DNA for the CDR3 is TGTGCCAGCAGGGGGGACAGGGGGCCTTCACCCCTCCACTTT.

V gene TRBV5-6 combines with J gene TRBJ1-2; possible D gene TRBD1, 6 bases. The germline V and J ends were trimmed by 4 bases and 6 bases, with 19 bases remaining between them. From germline, CDR1 is SGHDT and CDR2 YYEEEE. The CDR3 extends over 15 amino acids. CDR3 sequence reads: CASSALNRVIDGYTF. As DNA, the CDR3 is TGTGCCAGCAGCGCCTTAAACAGGGTAATCGATGGCTACACCTTC.

V usage is TRBV30 and J usage is TRBJ2-3, with TRBD2 matching 8 bases. The CDR3 runs to 18 residues. The germline gives CDR1 GTSNPN, CDR2 SVGIG (reference sequence). Germline trimming cut 3 bases from V and 0 bases from J; bases unmatched to any gene: 14. The CDR3 sequence: CAWRRRVLAGLSTDTQYF. The CDR3 DNA sequence: TGTGCCTGGAGGAGGAGGGTGTTAGCGGGATTGAGCACAGATACGCAGTATTTT.

The rearrangement uses TRBV30 and TRBJ1-6, with TRBD1 matching over 7 bases. V trimming: 5 bases; J trimming: 5 bases; junction bases outside the gene matches: 15. Germline V gene sequence: CDR1 GTSNPN, CDR2 SVGIG (reference sequence). This CDR3 has 17 residues. CDR3 sequence reads: CAWLAVPGTVNNSPLHF. The CDR3 bases are TGTGCCTGGCTCGCCGTACCCGGGACAGTCAATAATTCACCCCTCCACTTT.

The chain uses TRBV18 and TRBJ1-3, with 11 bases identical to TRBD1. CDR1 KGHSH and CDR2 LQKENI come from the germline V gene. The V gene end was trimmed by 5 bases and the J gene end by 0 bases; junction bases not matched to a gene: 3. The CDR3 loop spans 16 amino acids. In DNA, the CDR3 is TGTGCCAGCTCATCGGGACAGGGGGACTCTGGAAACACCATATATTTT. Its translation: CASSSGQGDSGNTIYF.

The chain is built from TRBV14 and TRBJ1-2; 7 bases line up with TRBD1. Per germline, CDR1 SGHDN and CDR2 FVKESK. The V segment lost 3 bases and the J segment 6 bases; nucleotides outside the gene matches: 7. The CDR3 runs 14 residues. The CDR3 DNA sequence: TGTGCCAGCAGCCAGACAGGGAACCTCCATGGCTACACCTTC. Amino acid sequence: CASSQTGNLHGYTF.

The rearrangement links TRBV11-2 to TRBJ2-5; D is ambiguous. The V gene lost 5 bases and the J gene lost 7 bases, with 11 bases spanning the gap. Germline assignment: CDR1 SGHAT and CDR2 FQNNGV. CDR3 length: 12 residues. Here the CDR3 reads CASSPVIGTQYF. The CDR3 nucleotides are TGTGCCAGCAGCCCGGTAATTGGGACCCAGTACTTC.

The V gene is TRBV24-1, the J gene TRBJ2-3, with TRBD2 matching over 8 bases. This CDR3 is built from 14 residues. The V gene's germline CDR1 is KGHDR and CDR2 SFDVKD. The ends lost 7 bases at V and 4 bases at J; junction bases unmatched: 6. CDR3 protein: CATSTSGEADTQYF. CDR3 in DNA: TGTGCCACCAGCACTAGCGGAGAGGCAGATACGCAGTATTTT.